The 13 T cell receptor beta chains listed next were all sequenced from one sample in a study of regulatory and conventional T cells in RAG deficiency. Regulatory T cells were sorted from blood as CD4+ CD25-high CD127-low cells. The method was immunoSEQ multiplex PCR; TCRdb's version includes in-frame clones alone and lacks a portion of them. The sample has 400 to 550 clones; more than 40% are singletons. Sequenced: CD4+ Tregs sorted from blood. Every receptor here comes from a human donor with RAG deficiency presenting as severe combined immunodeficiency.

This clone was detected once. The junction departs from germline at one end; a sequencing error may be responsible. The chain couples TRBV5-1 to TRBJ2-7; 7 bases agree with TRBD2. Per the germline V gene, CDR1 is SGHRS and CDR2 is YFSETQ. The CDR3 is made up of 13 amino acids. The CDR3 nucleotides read TGTGCCAGCAAAGGGAGGGGCTCCTACGAGCAGTACTTC. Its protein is CASKGRGSYEQYF.

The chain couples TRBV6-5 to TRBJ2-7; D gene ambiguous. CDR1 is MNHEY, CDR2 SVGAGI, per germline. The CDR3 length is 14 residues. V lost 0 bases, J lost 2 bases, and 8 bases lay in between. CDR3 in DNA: TGTGCCAGCAGTTACTCCCTCACGGCCTACGAGCAGTACTTC. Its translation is CASSYSLTAYEQYF.

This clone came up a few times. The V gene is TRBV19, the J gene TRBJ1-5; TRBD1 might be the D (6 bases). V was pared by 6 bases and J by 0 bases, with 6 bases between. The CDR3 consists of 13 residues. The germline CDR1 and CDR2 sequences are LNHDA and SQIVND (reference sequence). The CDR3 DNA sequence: TGTGCCAGTAGGGGACATAGCAATCAGCCCCAGCATTTT. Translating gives CASRGHSNQPQHF. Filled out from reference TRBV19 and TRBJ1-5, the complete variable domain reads DGGITQSPKYLFRKEGQNVTLSCEQNLNHDAMYWYRQDPGQGLRLIYYSQIVNDFQKGDIAEGYSVSREKKESFPLTVTSAQKNPTAFYLCASRGHSNQPQHFGDGTRLSIL.

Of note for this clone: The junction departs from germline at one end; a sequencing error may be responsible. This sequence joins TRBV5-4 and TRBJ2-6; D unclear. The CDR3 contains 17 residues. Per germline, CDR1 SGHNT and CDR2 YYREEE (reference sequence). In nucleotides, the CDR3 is TGTGCCAGCTCGAGGAACGTACAGACAAAGTCGGGCCAACGTCATGACTTC. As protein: CASSRNVQTKSGQRHDF.

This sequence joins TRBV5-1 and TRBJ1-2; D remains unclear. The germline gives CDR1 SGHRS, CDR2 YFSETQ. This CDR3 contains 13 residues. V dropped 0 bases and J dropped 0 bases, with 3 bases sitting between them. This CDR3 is CASSLATNYGYTF. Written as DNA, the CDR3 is TGCGCCAGCAGCTTGGCCACTAACTATGGCTACACCTTC.

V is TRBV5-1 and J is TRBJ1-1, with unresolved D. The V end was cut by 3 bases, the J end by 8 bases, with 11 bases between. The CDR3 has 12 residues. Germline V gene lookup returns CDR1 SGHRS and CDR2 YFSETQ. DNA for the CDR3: TGCGCCAGCAGCTCCGGACTTCTAGAAGCTTTCTTT. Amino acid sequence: CASSSGLLEAFF. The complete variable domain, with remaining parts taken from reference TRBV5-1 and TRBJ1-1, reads KAGVTQTPRYLIKTRGQQVTLSCSPISGHRSVSWYQQTPGQGLQFLFEYFSETQRNKGNFPGRFSGRQFSNSRSEMNVSTLELGDSALYLCASSSGLLEAFFGQGTRLTVV.

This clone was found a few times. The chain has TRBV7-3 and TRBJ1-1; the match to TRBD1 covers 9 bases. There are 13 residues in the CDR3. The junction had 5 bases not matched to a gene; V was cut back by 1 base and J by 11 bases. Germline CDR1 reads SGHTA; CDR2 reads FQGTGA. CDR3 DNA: TGTGCCAGCAGCTTAATACAGGGGGCCTGGGCTTTCTTT. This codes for CASSLIQGAWAFF.

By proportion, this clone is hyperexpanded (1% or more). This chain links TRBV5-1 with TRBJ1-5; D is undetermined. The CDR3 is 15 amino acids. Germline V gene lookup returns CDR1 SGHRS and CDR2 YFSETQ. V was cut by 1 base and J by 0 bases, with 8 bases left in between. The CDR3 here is CASSLSGYSNQPQHF. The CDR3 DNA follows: TGCGCCAGCAGCTTGAGCGGTTATAGCAATCAGCCCCAGCATTTT. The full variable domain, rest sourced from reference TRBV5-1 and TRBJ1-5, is KAGVTQTPRYLIKTRGQQVTLSCSPISGHRSVSWYQQTPGQGLQFLFEYFSETQRNKGNFPGRFSGRQFSNSRSEMNVSTLELGDSALYLCASSLSGYSNQPQHFGDGTRLSIL.

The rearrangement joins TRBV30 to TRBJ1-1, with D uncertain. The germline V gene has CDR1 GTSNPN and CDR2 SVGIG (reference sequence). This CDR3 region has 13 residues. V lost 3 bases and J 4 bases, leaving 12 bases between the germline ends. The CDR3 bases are TGTGCCTGGAGGCCCGCGCGGGGCACTGAAGCTTTCTTT. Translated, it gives CAWRPARGTEAFF.

This chain's CDR3 is CASSRHGGNQPQHF. CDR3 in DNA: TGTGCCAGCAGCCGTCACGGCGGCAATCAGCCCCAGCATTTT. V usage is TRBV7-3 and J usage is TRBJ1-5; D gene ambiguous. Trimming took off 5 bases at V and 2 bases at J, with 10 bases between the two ends. Germline values: CDR1 SGHTA, CDR2 FQGTGA. This CDR3 region has 14 residues.

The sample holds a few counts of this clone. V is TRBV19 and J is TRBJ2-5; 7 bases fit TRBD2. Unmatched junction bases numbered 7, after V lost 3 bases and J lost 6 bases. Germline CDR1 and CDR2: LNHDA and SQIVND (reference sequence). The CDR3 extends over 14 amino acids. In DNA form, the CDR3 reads TGTGCCAGTAGTATCCTCGGACTAGTAAAGACCCAGTACTTC. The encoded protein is CASSILGLVKTQYF. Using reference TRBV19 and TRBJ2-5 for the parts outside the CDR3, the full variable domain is DGGITQSPKYLFRKEGQNVTLSCEQNLNHDAMYWYRQDPGQGLRLIYYSQIVNDFQKGDIAEGYSVSREKKESFPLTVTSAQKNPTAFYLCASSILGLVKTQYFGPGTRLLVL.

CDR3 sequence: CASSVTLTEAFF. CDR3 sequence (DNA): TGTGCCAGCAGTGTGACACTCACTGAAGCTTTCTTT. The chain has TRBV6-1 and TRBJ1-1; no firm D call. This CDR3 contains 12 residues. Per the germline V gene, CDR1 is MNHNS and CDR2 is SASEGT. Trimming cost V 4 bases and J 4 bases, with 7 bases left between them.

CDR3 bases: TGTGCCAGCAGCTTACAGGAGAACACTGAAGCTTTCTTT. This sequence encodes CASSLQENTEAFF. V gene TRBV7-5 combines with J gene TRBJ1-1; the D call TRBD1 from the table was never checked on the DNA. TRBV7-5 is termed a pseudogene. The CDR3 is 13 residues long.